These 6 T cell receptor beta chains share one sample of origin, sequenced in a study of T cell changes during pregnancy in multiple sclerosis. Profiling relied on immunoSEQ multiplex PCR, and the TCRdb table lists in-frame clones only, not all of them. The sample lists 39,000 or so clones, around 92% occurring once. The material sequenced was CD8+ T cells from peripheral blood mononuclear cells, taken after pregnancy. These receptors were collected from a female donor with multiple sclerosis, enrolled in a pregnancy study.

The chain recombines TRBV5-1 with TRBJ1-6; TRBD1 aligns across 8 bases. In germline, CDR1 is SGHRS, CDR2 YFSETQ. Trimming cost V 4 bases and J 0 bases; bases outside gene matches: 3. The CDR3 totals 16 residues. CDR3 in DNA: TGCGCCAGCAGCCTAACAGGGGGCTCCTATAATTCACCCCTCCACTTT. Translated, it gives CASSLTGGSYNSPLHF.

V and J are TRBV18 and TRBJ2-3, with 9 bases identical to TRBD2. There are 15 residues in the CDR3. After removal of 3 bases from V and 6 bases from J, the junction contained 7 bases not matched to a gene. Germline V CDR1 and CDR2: KGHSH, LQKENI. The CDR3 loop reads CASSPPGTSSDTQYF. The CDR3 DNA is TGTGCCAGCTCACCCCCCGGGACTAGCTCCGATACGCAGTATTTT.

V and J are TRBV5-4 and TRBJ2-7; 7 bases map to TRBD1. Germline lookup yields CDR1 SGHNT and CDR2 YYREEE (reference sequence). Losses at the gene ends were 4 bases for V and 0 bases for J; bases not matched to a gene: 7. This CDR3 region has 15 residues. The CDR3 loop reads CASSPTGAPSYEQYF. The DNA of the CDR3 is TGTGCCAGCAGCCCTACAGGGGCCCCCTCCTACGAGCAGTACTTC.

This chain uses TRBV4-1 with TRBJ2-3, with 10 bases aligning to TRBD2. V lost 5 bases, J lost 6 bases, and 5 bases stayed unmatched. This CDR3 has 14 residues. The germline V gene encodes CDR1 MGHRA and CDR2 YSYEKL. DNA for the CDR3: TGCGCCAGCAGCATAGCGGGGGGCATTGATACGCAGTATTTT. Amino acids: CASSIAGGIDTQYF.

This clone was observed once. The chain combines TRBV5-1 with TRBJ2-7; TRBD2 might be the D (5 bases). Per the germline V gene, CDR1 is SGHRS and CDR2 is YFSETQ. The CDR3 totals 16 residues. The V end lost 4 bases, the J end lost 0 bases, and 17 bases lay between the germline ends. The CDR3 sequence is CASSPSRPESSYEQYF. The CDR3 DNA reads TGCGCCAGCAGCCCTAGCCGTCCGGAAAGCTCCTACGAGCAGTACTTC.

The V and J genes are TRBV13 and TRBJ1-5, with 7 positions matching TRBD1. The CDR3 runs to 14 residues. The V segment lost 3 bases and the J segment 2 bases; nucleotides outside the gene matches: 1. The germline gives CDR1 PRHDT, CDR2 FYEKMQ (reference sequence). CDR3 protein: CASSLGTGNQPQHF. CDR3 DNA: TGTGCCAGCAGCTTGGGGACAGGCAATCAGCCCCAGCATTTT.